This T cell receptor (beta chain) came from a study of blood T cell repertoires in COVID-19. Study summary: Donors in the United States, Italy and Spain gave samples during acute or convalescent COVID-19. Sample material is recorded as cDNA or gDNA derived from T cells, B-cell-depleted T cells, or PBMCs.

Patients at the Seattle site were enrolled during active infection and followed longitudinally. With V trimmed by 3 bases and J by 5 bases, 9 bases remained unmatched. The germline gives CDR1 SGDLS, CDR2 YYNGEE. This CDR3 is 16 amino acids long. The data were produced by immunoSEQ multiplex PCR, yet TCRdb's version contains in-frame clones alone and is incomplete. Among under 300,000 clones listed, 75% to 90% were seen once. This TCR was recovered from an older woman with COVID-19, enrolled during active disease. Specimen: peripheral blood. V and J are TRBV9 and TRBJ1-5; 9 nucleotides match TRBD1. The CDR3 reads CASSANPTGGDQPQHF. CDR3 DNA sequence: TGTGCCAGCAGCGCTAACCCGACAGGGGGGGATCAGCCCCAGCATTTT.